This TCR beta chain came from a study of cytomegalovirus exposure and HLA in healthy donors. Study details: The same platform was used for the 110 or so validation repertoires and the approximately 700 first-cohort repertoires, a later analysis reported.

The germline gives CDR1 SGHAT, CDR2 FQNNGV. CDR3 size: 14 residues. Trimming took off 4 bases at V and 2 bases at J, with 9 bases between the two ends. This clone was picked up one time. TCRdb's copy holds only in-frame clones and misses some; the assay was immunoSEQ multiplex PCR. The data hold 150,000 to 200,000 clones, with roughly 85% observed a single time. The rearrangement joins TRBV11-2 to TRBJ1-5; D is perhaps TRBD1 (5 bases). This TCR came from a man between 18 and 29 years old in good health and CMV-seropositive. The sample taken for sequencing was PBMCs. Here the CDR3 DNA reads TGTGCCAGCAGCTGGGAAGGGGGCAATCAGCCCCAGCATTTT. Its protein is CASSWEGGNQPQHF. Full variable domain (outside the CDR3, taken from reference TRBV11-2 and TRBJ1-5): EAGVAQSPRYKIIEKRQSVAFWCNPISGHATLYWYQQILGQGPKLLIQFQNNGVVDDSQLPKDRFSAERLKGVDSTLKIQPAKLEDSAVYLCASSWEGGNQPQHFGDGTRLSIL.